The sequence of this T cell receptor (beta chain) was determined in a study of T-cell memory formation after mild COVID-19 (dated by TCRdb to about 2021). Study-wide context: TCR sequence clusters from the two donors were found to be largely donor specific. In two donors, T-cell clones that expanded and contracted after mild COVID-19 were tracked by sequencing TCRalpha and TCRbeta repertoires over time. The cohort was made up of two young adult volunteers, one female and one male, who were previously healthy.

About this clonotype: This receptor's antigen is unknown. No much larger clone is present one base from it, and per-base qualities are unavailable.

Study-level results and caveats: Balanced CD4/CD8 phenotypes were observed for clones contracting from day 15 to 85, whereas a bias towards CD4+ was observed for a second wave of clones expanding from day 15 to 37. The detection of some responding clones in pre-infection memory suggests that pre-existing cross-reactive memory T cells joined the SARS-CoV-2 response. Contracting CD4+ clones were located mainly in the CM and EM memory subsets, whereas CD8+ clones were found to be enriched in EMRA. SARS-CoV-2 specificity of the second-wave clones peaking on day 37 was not confirmed. Only two mild cases were covered by the study, and larger cohorts that include severe cases with pre-infection samples were considered necessary.

PBMCs were isolated by Ficoll-Paque density gradient centrifugation. V is clipped by 5 bases and J by 3 bases, and the sequence between their germline boundaries is 13 bases long. The cysteine opens and the phenylalanine closes a CDR3 of 15 amino acids. The only DNA kept is the CDR3, 45 bases in frame from the first base. CDR1 SEHNR and CDR2 FQNEAQ were looked up in the germline V gene (reference sequence). TCRdb shows the sequencer as Illumina NovaSeq 6000. TCRalpha and TCRbeta cDNA libraries were built by 5'RACE with constant-segment primers, adding sample barcodes and unique molecular identifiers. Trizol reagent was used to extract RNA from every sample. Library amplification was performed in two PCR steps, and a second sample barcode and Illumina TruSeq adapters were introduced in the second step. Sequencing of libraries was performed on an Illumina NovaSeq with 2 x 150 bp paired-end reads. The original methods were these. With migec v1.2.7, reads were demultiplexed and then collapsed into UMI-guided consensus sequences. Using mixcr v2.1.11, the UMI consensuses were aligned to TRA and TRB V and J templates and assembled into clonotypes. Expanded or contracted clonotypes were those called significant by both edgeR and NoisET, with noise models trained on biological replicates. For edgeR calls, the cutoffs were a false discovery rate-adjusted p below 0.01 and a log2 fold-change threshold of 1. As an exploratory analysis of dynamics, max-normalized trajectories of the 1000 most abundant clonotypes were examined by PCA with hierarchical clustering. Separately sequenced CD4+ and CD8+ repertoires were used to assign a CD4 or CD8 phenotype to each responding clone. TCRdb trimmed the raw reads at Q25, called clones with MiXCR and kept productive beta chains. CDR3 protein duplicates are merged, each entry listing the most common genes and DNA. The authors' filters were not applied to this entry. The sample contains more than 75,000 distinct CDR3 sequences, around a quarter of them found a single time. Roughly 41% of the sample goes to the ten largest clones.

The sequence was obtained from a man between 18 and 29 years old who had mild COVID-19 (a few samples of this study predate the infection). The sample titles of this study are shuffled in the database, so cell type and time point are left out; the donor was told from shared clones. This sequence uses TRBV7-9 and TRBJ2-2; matching of 6 bases hints at TRBD1 as the D gene. Material: PBMCs or a T cell subset sorted from them (not recorded which). DNA sequence: TGTGCCAGCAGCAAAACGGGACACTACACCGGGGAGCTGTTTTTT. The resulting protein is CASSKTGHYTGELFF.